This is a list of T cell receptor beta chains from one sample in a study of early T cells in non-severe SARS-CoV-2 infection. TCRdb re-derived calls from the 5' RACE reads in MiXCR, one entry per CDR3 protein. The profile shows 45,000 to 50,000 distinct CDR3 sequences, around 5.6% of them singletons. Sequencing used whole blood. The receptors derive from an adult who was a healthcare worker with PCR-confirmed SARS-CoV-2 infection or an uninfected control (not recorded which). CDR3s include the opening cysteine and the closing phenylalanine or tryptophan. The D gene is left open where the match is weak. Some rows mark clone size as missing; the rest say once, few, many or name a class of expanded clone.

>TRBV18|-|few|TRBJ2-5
TGTGCCAGCTCACCACCTCGGGAGACCCAGTACTTC
CASSPPRETQYF
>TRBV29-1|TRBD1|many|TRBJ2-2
TGCAGCGTCGATGAGACAGGGGCATCGACCGGGGAGCTGTTTTTT
CSVDETGASTGELFF
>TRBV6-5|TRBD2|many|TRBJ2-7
TGTGCCAGCAGTTCTTTGGGACTAGTGAATGGGGAGCAGTACTTC
CASSSLGLVNGEQYF
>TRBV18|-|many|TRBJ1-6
TGTGCCAGCTCACCCGTTAGGGACGGAAATTCACCCCTCCACTTT
CASSPVRDGNSPLHF
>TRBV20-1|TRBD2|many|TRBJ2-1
TGCAGTGCCAGAGCCGGGACTATCGATTTTAATGAGCAGTTCTTC
CSARAGTIDFNEQFF
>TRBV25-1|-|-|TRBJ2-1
TGTGCCAGCAGTGTACTGGGCCCTGAGCAGTTCTTC
CASSVLGPEQFF
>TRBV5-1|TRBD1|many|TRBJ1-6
TGCGCCAGCAGCTTGGCTGGACAGGGTCGGTCACCCCTCCACTTT
CASSLAGQGRSPLHF
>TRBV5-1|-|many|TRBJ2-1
TGCGCCAGCAGCATTGGACAGAACAATGAGCAGTTCTTC
CASSIGQNNEQFF
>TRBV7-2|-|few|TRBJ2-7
TGTGCCAGCAGCTTAGCCGGGGGAGTCGAGCAGTACTTC
CASSLAGGVEQYF
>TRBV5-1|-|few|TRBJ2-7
TGCGCCAGCAGCTTGGCCAGACGGTCAGTGGGCGAGCAGTACTTC
CASSLARRSVGEQYF
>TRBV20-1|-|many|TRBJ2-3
TGCAGCGCTTCACCGGGACACACAGATACGCAGTATTTT
CSASPGHTDTQYF
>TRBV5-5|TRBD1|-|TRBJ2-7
TGTGCCAGCAGCTATGAAGGGGGCGCGTTGGTTCCGTACTTC
CASSYEGGALVPYF
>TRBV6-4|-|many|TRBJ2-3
TGTGCCAGCAGTGACACAGGCACAGATACGCAGTATTTT
CASSDTGTDTQYF
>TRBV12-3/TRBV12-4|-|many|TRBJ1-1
TGTGCCAGCAGAGCCGAAGCTGGAAGGAACACTGAAGCTTTCTTT
CASRAEAGRNTEAFF
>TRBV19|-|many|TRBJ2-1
TGTGCCAGTAGTCCATGGACTCGCCCCCCCCTCGATGAGCAGTTCTTC
CASSPWTRPPLDEQFF
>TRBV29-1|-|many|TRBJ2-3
TGCAGCGCGGCATCACTCACAGATACGCAGTATTTT
CSAASLTDTQYF
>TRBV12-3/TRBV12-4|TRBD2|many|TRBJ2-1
TGTGCCAGCACCCGACTAGCGGGAGGGTTAGGGCAGTTCTTC
CASTRLAGGLGQFF
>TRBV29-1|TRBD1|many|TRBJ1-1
TGCAGCGCTTGGACAGGGAGCATGAACACTGAAGCTTTCTTT
CSAWTGSMNTEAFF
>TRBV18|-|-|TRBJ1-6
TGTGCCAGCTCACCGATCGCTACGGGCCAGGGTTCACCCCTCCACTTT
CASSPIATGQGSPLHF
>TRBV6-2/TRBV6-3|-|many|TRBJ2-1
TGTGCCAGCAGTTACTCGGTAGCGAGCCCCGGGAATGAGCAGTTCTTC
CASSYSVASPGNEQFF
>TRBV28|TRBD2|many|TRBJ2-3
TGTGCCAGCAGTTTAGAGGTCAGGCTAGCGGGGGACACAGATACGCAGTATTTT
CASSLEVRLAGDTDTQYF
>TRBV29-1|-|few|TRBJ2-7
TGCAGCGTTGAAGAACCGCAGGGTACGGACGAGCAGTACTTC
CSVEEPQGTDEQYF
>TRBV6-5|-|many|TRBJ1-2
TGTGCCAGCAGTTACGGACAAGGAAACTATGGCTACACCTTC
CASSYGQGNYGYTF
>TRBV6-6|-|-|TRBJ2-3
TGTGCCAGCAGCGCGACTAGGGGGGGTACAGATACGCAGTATTTT
CASSATRGGTDTQYF
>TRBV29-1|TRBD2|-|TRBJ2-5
TGCAGCGTTGCAGGGACTAGCGTAGAGACCCAGTACTTC
CSVAGTSVETQYF
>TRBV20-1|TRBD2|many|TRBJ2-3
TGCAGTGCTAGAGACCGTATGAAAGCGGGGGGGACCACAGATACGCAGTATTTT
CSARDRMKAGGTTDTQYF
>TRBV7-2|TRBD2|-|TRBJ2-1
TGTGCCAGCAGCCCCCTCTGGCTAGCGGTCTCCCATGAGCAGTTCTTC
CASSPLWLAVSHEQFF
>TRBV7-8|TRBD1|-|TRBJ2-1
TGTGCCAGCAGCTTACGAGGGGGCACGGGCAATGAGCAGTTCTTC
CASSLRGGTGNEQFF
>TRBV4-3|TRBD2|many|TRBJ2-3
TGCGCCAGCAGCCAAGACGAGGGACTAGCGGGGGCCACAGATACGCAGTATTTT
CASSQDEGLAGATDTQYF
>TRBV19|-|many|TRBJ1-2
TGTGCCAGTAGTAGGGGACCGGCCCCATCTGGCTACACCTTC
CASSRGPAPSGYTF
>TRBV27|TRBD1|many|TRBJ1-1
TGTGCCAGCAGTCAAAGGACAGGGAATGTGGCCACTGAAGCTTTCTTT
CASSQRTGNVATEAFF
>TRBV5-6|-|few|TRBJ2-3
TGTGCCAGCAGCCTGACCGGGACGTGGAATAGCACAGATACGCAGTATTTT
CASSLTGTWNSTDTQYF
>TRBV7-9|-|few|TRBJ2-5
TGTGCCAGCAGCTTATCGGGCCCGGACCAGTACTTC
CASSLSGPDQYF
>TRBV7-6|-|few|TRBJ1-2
TGTGCCAGCAGCTTAATGAAGGGATCGACCTATGGCTACACCTTC
CASSLMKGSTYGYTF
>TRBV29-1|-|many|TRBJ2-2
TGCAGCGCTGGGAGCGGGGAGCTGTTTTTT
CSAGSGELFF
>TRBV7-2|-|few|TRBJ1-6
TGTGCCGGCAGCCCCGGGCAGAGAAATTCACCCCTCCACTTT
CAGSPGQRNSPLHF
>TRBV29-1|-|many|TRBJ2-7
TGCAGCGTTGGGGGTTTTCACGGACACTACGAGCAGTACTTC
CSVGGFHGHYEQYF
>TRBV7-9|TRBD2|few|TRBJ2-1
TGTGCCAGCAGCACCGGGACTAGCGGGGGCTACAATGAGCAGTTCTTC
CASSTGTSGGYNEQFF
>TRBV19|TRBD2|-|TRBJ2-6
TGTGCCAGTACCCTTGGGGGACTAGCGAACTCTGGGGCCAACGTCCTGACTTTC
CASTLGGLANSGANVLTF
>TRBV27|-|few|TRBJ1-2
TGTGCCAGCAGTTTGTTCGGTTCCTATGGCTACACCTTC
CASSLFGSYGYTF
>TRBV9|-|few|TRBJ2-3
TGTGCCAGCCGGGGGAGTGCGGCAGATACGCAGTATTTT
CASRGSAADTQYF
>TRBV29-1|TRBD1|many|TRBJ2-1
TGCAGCTCTAGCTCAGGGGGTCGAGGGAATGAGCAGTTCTTC
CSSSSGGRGNEQFF
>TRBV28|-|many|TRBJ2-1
TGTGCCAGCAGCCGCGGGACAGCTAGCTCCTACAATGAGCAGTTCTTC
CASSRGTASSYNEQFF
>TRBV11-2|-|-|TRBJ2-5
TGTGCCAGCAGCTTGGGGCAGGGAAAAGAGACCCAGTACTTC
CASSLGQGKETQYF
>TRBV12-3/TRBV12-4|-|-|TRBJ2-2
TGTGCCAGCAGAGTGACAGGCCAAACCGGGGAGCTGTTTTTT
CASRVTGQTGELFF
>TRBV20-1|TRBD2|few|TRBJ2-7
TGCAGTGCCCCTAAAGGGCTAGCGGGAGCTAGCTCCTACGAGCAGTACTTC
CSAPKGLAGASSYEQYF
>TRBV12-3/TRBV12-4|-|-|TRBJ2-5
TGTGCCAGCAGACCTAGGGCTGGGCAGACACAAGAGACCCAGTACTTC
CASRPRAGQTQETQYF
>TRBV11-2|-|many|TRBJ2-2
TGTGCCAGCAGCTTCGGGAGAGGTACCGGGGAGCTGTTTTTT
CASSFGRGTGELFF
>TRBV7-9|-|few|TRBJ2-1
TGTGCCAGCAACCCCCCCGCTGACGGGAGCGGGCAGTTCTTC
CASNPPADGSGQFF
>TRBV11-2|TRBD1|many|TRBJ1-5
TGTGCCAGCAGCTTAGGGACAGGGGGCAATCAGCCCCAGCATTTT
CASSLGTGGNQPQHF
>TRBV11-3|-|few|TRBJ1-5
TGTGCCAGCAGCGCAGGTCAGCCCCAGCATTTT
CASSAGQPQHF
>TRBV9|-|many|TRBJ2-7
TGTGCCAGCAGCGTCCAAGAGGGGAGCTCCTACGAGCAGTACTTC
CASSVQEGSSYEQYF
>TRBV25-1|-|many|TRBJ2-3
TGTGCCAGCAGTGAATTTACAGGGTGGACGGCAGATACGCAGTATTTT
CASSEFTGWTADTQYF
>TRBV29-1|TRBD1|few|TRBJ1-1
TGCAGCACATCACAGGGGGCTGAAGCTTTCTTT
CSTSQGAEAFF